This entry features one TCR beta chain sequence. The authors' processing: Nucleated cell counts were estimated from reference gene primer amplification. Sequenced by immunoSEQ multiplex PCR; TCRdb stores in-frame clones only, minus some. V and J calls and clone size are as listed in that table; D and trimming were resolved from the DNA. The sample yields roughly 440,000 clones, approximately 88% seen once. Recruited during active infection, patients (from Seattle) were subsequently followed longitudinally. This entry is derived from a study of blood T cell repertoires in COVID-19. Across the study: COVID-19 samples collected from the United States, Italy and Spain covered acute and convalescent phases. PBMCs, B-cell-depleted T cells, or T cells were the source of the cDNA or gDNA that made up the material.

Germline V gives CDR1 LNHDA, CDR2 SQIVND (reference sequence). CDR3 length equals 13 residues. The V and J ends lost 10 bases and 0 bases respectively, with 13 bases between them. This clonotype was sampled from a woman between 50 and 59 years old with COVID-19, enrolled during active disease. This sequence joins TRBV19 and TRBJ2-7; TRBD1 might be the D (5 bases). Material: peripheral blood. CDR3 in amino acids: CATQDISSYEQYF. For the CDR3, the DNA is TGTGCCACCCAGGACATAAGCTCCTACGAGCAGTACTTC.